This is a list of T cell receptor beta chains from one sample in a study of T-cell reconstitution after alpha-beta-depleted transplantation in children. TCRdb reanalysed the PCR reads using MiXCR and keeps one entry per CDR3 protein. Here the sample spans 75,000 to 100,000 distinct CDR3 sequences, 7% to 10% being singletons. The starting material was PBMCs from the stem cell graft donor, obtained from the stem cell graft. Receptor source: a human donor who donated a stem cell graft to a child with congenital amegakaryocytic thrombocytopenia. Both conserved end residues are part of each CDR3. The order of the fields is V gene, J gene, CDR3 protein.

TRBV7-6	TRBJ2-3	CASSLVAEDTQYF
TRBV29-1	TRBJ2-3	CSVERRDTQYF
TRBV7-8	TRBJ1-4	CASSLGQDNEKLFF
TRBV28	TRBJ2-7	CASSSQAPYEQYF
TRBV18	TRBJ2-5	CATGGLAGGKTQYF
TRBV12-3/TRBV12-4	TRBJ2-7	CASSLRAGVEEQYF
TRBV28	TRBJ2-7	CASREESDRVKDEQYF
TRBV7-7	TRBJ1-5	CASSLARPGPGKNQPQHF
TRBV10-3	TRBJ2-3	CAISRADSTDTQYF
TRBV11-2	TRBJ2-3	CASSPDRGGTDTQYF
TRBV5-1	TRBJ2-2	CARVPRAVRTPGSCFF
TRBV10-3	TRBJ2-1	CAISDSGANEQFF
TRBV29-1	TRBJ2-7	CSVGSGIYEQYF
TRBV27	TRBJ1-1	CASKGTLNTEAFF
TRBV5-1	TRBJ2-1	CASSLEGLYNEQFF
TRBV12-3/TRBV12-4	TRBJ2-1	CASSFRTGGTYNEQFF
TRBV7-2	TRBJ2-3	CASRFRDRGIDTQYF
TRBV5-1	TRBJ1-1	CASSVGVSNTEAFF
TRBV20-1	TRBJ2-5	CSAATSGGAGETQYF
TRBV2	TRBJ1-4	CASSGNRAKLFF